These 23 T cell receptor beta chains originate from one sample sequenced in a study of identical twins. TCRdb re-analysed the 5' RACE reads in MiXCR, keeping a single row per CDR3 protein. This table has about 810,000 distinct CDR3 sequences, 9% to 15% appearing once. This same sample was also taken into another study, of yellow fever vaccine responses in identical twins.

The specimen was PBMCs. These receptors were taken from a woman aged 18 to 35 in good health.

The chain recombines TRBV6-1 with TRBJ1-5; 9 bases are a match to TRBD1. Trimming cost V 6 bases and J 5 bases; bases outside gene matches: 11. Germline V gene lookup returns CDR1 MNHNS and CDR2 SASEGT. The CDR3 covers 16 residues. In nucleotides, the CDR3 is TGTGCCAGCAGGTCACAGGGGGCGCGGGGGGATCAGCCCCAGCATTTT. As protein: CASRSQGARGDQPQHF.

This clonotype was seen a few times. J is TRBJ2-2 and V is TRBV10-1, with a possible D match to TRBD1 (6 bases). Germline V gives CDR1 WNHNN, CDR2 SYGVQD (reference sequence). This CDR3 has 15 residues. V lost 5 bases and J 4 bases, leaving 14 bases between the germline ends. The chain's CDR3 is CASSRSGAGTGELFF. The CDR3 bases are TGCGCCAGCAGTCGATCAGGGGCCGGCACCGGGGAGCTGTTTTTT.

This chain joins TRBV29-1 and TRBJ2-3; 11 bases are shared with TRBD2. The V gene's germline CDR1 is SQVTM and CDR2 ANQGSEA. The CDR3 length is 18 residues. V lost 1 base, J lost 6 bases, and 15 bases stayed unmatched. The CDR3, as DNA: TGCAGCGTTGAAGTCTTTGGGTTAGCGGGAGGGCCACGGGATACGCAGTATTTT. This sequence encodes CSVEVFGLAGGPRDTQYF.

This clonotype was seen repeatedly, ten times or more. The V gene is TRBV11-2, the J gene TRBJ2-6; D remains unclear. The CDR3 has 15 amino acids. The germline V and J ends were trimmed by 3 bases and 0 bases, with 6 bases remaining between them. Germline V gives CDR1 SGHAT, CDR2 FQNNGV. The CDR3 DNA reads as TGTGCCAGCAGCTTGTCAATCTCTGGGGCCAACGTCCTGACTTTC. Protein product: CASSLSISGANVLTF.

The chain uses TRBV20-1 and TRBJ1-5; no definite D call. Trimming left V 3 bases short and J 2 bases short, with 11 bases between. The germline CDR1 and CDR2 sequences are DFQATT and SNEGSKA (reference sequence). The CDR3 runs to 14 residues. The CDR3 sequence: CSASPSRGNQPQHF. In nucleotides, the CDR3 is TGCAGTGCTAGCCCATCTAGGGGCAATCAGCCCCAGCATTTT.

This clonotype was seen repeatedly, ten times or more. The chain couples TRBV12-3 or TRBV12-4 to TRBJ2-3, with D maybe TRBD2 (6 bases). This CDR3 is built from 14 residues. V was shortened by 6 bases and J by 6 bases, with 16 bases between the two germline ends. The CDR3 DNA reads as TGTGCCAGCAGCCGAAGGCCGGAGGGTGATACGCAGTATTTT. This sequence encodes CASSRRPEGDTQYF.

The genes are TRBV28 and TRBJ2-7, with 7 bases identical to TRBD2. Germline CDR1 is MDHEN and CDR2 is SYDVKM. The CDR3 is 15 residues long. V trimming: 4 bases; J trimming: 0 bases; junction bases outside the gene matches: 6. CDR3 amino acids: CASSSGGTNSYEQYF. The CDR3 nucleotides are TGTGCCAGCAGTTCAGGAGGGACTAACTCCTACGAGCAGTACTTC.

This clonotype was seen many times. The rearrangement links TRBV28 to TRBJ2-2; 15 nucleotides agree with TRBD2. The CDR3 has 18 amino acids. Germline CDR1 and CDR2: MDHEN and SYDVKM. Trimming removed 3 bases from V and 3 bases from J; junction bases left unmatched: 5. The CDR3: CASSFSGLAGGDTGELFF. Here the CDR3 DNA reads TGTGCCAGCAGTTTCTCGGGACTAGCGGGAGGAGACACCGGGGAGCTGTTTTTT.

Only a few counts were recorded for this clonotype. The rearrangement joins TRBV20-1 to TRBJ2-7; TRBD1 is a possible D gene (5 bases). The CDR3 covers 12 residues. The germline V gene encodes CDR1 DFQATT and CDR2 SNEGSKA (reference sequence). The germline V and J ends were trimmed by 6 bases and 1 base, with 10 bases remaining between them. The DNA for the CDR3 is TGCAGTGCCGATGACAGTTCCTACGAGCAGTACGTC. Amino acid sequence: CSADDSSYEQYV.

V is TRBV12-3 or TRBV12-4 and J is TRBJ2-1, with 8 bases matching TRBD2. Trimming at V came to 5 bases and at J to 7 bases, leaving 7 bases not matched to a gene. This CDR3 is built from 14 residues. The CDR3 nucleotides are TGTGCCAGCAGTCGGGAGACTAGCGCTAATGAGCAGTTCTTC. Protein sequence: CASSRETSANEQFF.

This clonotype was counted only a few times. This sequence joins TRBV9 and TRBJ1-3; D is uncertain. The CDR3 loop spans 14 amino acids. The germline gives CDR1 SGDLS, CDR2 YYNGEE. V shed 0 bases and J shed 5 bases, with 9 bases lying between them. The CDR3 is CASSVEENRNTIYF. For the CDR3, the DNA is TGTGCCAGCAGCGTAGAGGAAAACCGAAACACCATATATTTT.

This clonotype was seen only a few times. The chain employs TRBV28 and TRBJ2-1; no clear D. The CDR3 extends over 11 amino acids. The ends were cut back, 5 bases at V and 10 bases at J, with 9 bases in the middle. CDR1 and CDR2 (germline): MDHEN, SYDVKM. In DNA, the CDR3 is TGTGCCAGCAGTCGGACGTCGGAGCAGTTCTTC. This encodes CASSRTSEQFF.

In this sample, this clonotype turned up many times. This chain links TRBV29-1 with TRBJ2-2; D unclear. V shed 3 bases and J shed 5 bases, with 10 bases lying between them. Per the germline V gene, CDR1 is SQVTM and CDR2 is ANQGSEA. CDR3 length equals 13 residues. CDR3: CSVDLGRTGELFF. The CDR3 DNA sequence: TGCAGCGTTGATCTCGGCCGTACCGGGGAGCTGTTTTTT.

The chain is built from TRBV12-3 or TRBV12-4 and TRBJ1-1, with D possibly TRBD1 on 6 matching bases. CDR3 size: 14 residues. Trimming left V 6 bases short and J 0 bases short, with 11 bases between. The CDR3 spells CASSRQVMNTEAFF. CDR3 nucleotide sequence: TGTGCCAGCAGCCGACAGGTTATGAACACTGAAGCTTTCTTT.

This clonotype occurred a few times. The chain employs TRBV24-1 and TRBJ2-1; 11 nucleotides line up with TRBD2. The junction had 10 bases not matched to a gene; V was cut back by 6 bases and J by 10 bases. The CDR3 extends over 15 amino acids. The germline CDR1 and CDR2 sequences are KGHDR and SFDVKD. In nucleotides, the CDR3 is TGTGCCACCAGTTCGAATAGCGGGGGGGTGCGAGAGCAGTTCTTC. This sequence encodes CATSSNSGGVREQFF.

V is TRBV3-1 and J is TRBJ1-1; D not certain. Germline V gene data show CDR1 as LGHDT and CDR2 as YNNKEL (reference sequence). Trimming pared 0 bases from V and 0 bases from J, leaving 8 bases between. This CDR3 contains 15 residues. The CDR3, as DNA: TGTGCCAGCAGCCAAGATAGCCAGATGAACACTGAAGCTTTCTTT. It yields the protein CASSQDSQMNTEAFF.

The sample holds many counts of this clonotype. The chain uses TRBV4-1 and TRBJ2-5; TRBD2 matches 8 bases. Germline trimming cut 1 base from V and 4 bases from J; bases unmatched to any gene: 5. CDR1 is MGHRA and CDR2 is YSYEKL in the germline V gene. The CDR3 runs to 15 residues. CDR3 region: CASSQGLAGIETQYF. CDR3 DNA: TGCGCCAGCAGCCAAGGGCTAGCGGGTATAGAGACCCAGTACTTC.

This clonotype was picked up a small number of times. The chain employs TRBV28 and TRBJ2-7, with no clear D. The length of the CDR3 is 14 residues. V was cut by 3 bases and J by 2 bases, with 11 bases left in between. Germline V gives CDR1 MDHEN, CDR2 SYDVKM. The CDR3: CASSFLQDPYEQYV. CDR3 sequence (DNA): TGTGCCAGCAGTTTCCTGCAGGACCCCTACGAGCAGTACGTC.

This clonotype was counted many times. V gene TRBV29-1 combines with J gene TRBJ2-7; the match to TRBD1 covers 11 bases. V lost 7 bases to trimming and J lost 4 bases; unmatched junction nucleotides: 12. There are 15 residues in the CDR3. The germline gives CDR1 SQVTM, CDR2 ANQGSEA. The CDR3: CSAQSGQGATYEQYF. Written as DNA, the CDR3 is TGCAGCGCCCAGTCCGGACAGGGGGCTACTTACGAGCAGTACTTC.

The table lists this clonotype with many counts. The CDR3 is CASSQVEAGLTGELFF. For the CDR3, the DNA is TGTGCCAGCAGCCAAGTTGAAGCGGGACTCACCGGGGAGCTGTTTTTT. The V gene is TRBV14, the J gene TRBJ2-2; 7 bases match TRBD2. V shed 1 base, J shed 4 bases, and the junction held 6 bases outside the gene matches. The CDR3 runs to 16 residues. Germline values: CDR1 SGHDN, CDR2 FVKESK.

The sample holds a few counts of this clonotype. The chain uses TRBV3-1 and TRBJ2-1, with D possibly TRBD2 on 6 matching bases. The CDR3 consists of 16 residues. Germline CDR1 and CDR2: LGHDT and YNNKEL (reference sequence). V lost 1 base to trimming and J lost 9 bases, with 19 bases between them. Here the CDR3 DNA reads TGTGCCAGCAGCCAAGTGTGGGGGAGGTCCCATACTGAGCAGTTCTTC. It translates to CASSQVWGRSHTEQFF.

CDR3: CSVERENSGNTIYF. The CDR3 DNA follows: TGCAGCGTTGAGCGGGAAAACTCTGGAAACACCATATATTTT. The chain recombines TRBV29-1 with TRBJ1-3; D is unresolved. The ends were cut back, 3 bases at V and 0 bases at J, with 9 bases in the middle. This CDR3 region has 14 residues. CDR1 is SQVTM and CDR2 is ANQGSEA in the germline V gene.

There are a few counts of this clonotype. The V call is TRBV7-2, the J call TRBJ1-5; perhaps TRBD1 as D (5 bases). Trimming cost V 3 bases and J 3 bases, with 9 bases left between them. CDR3 length: 14 residues. Germline V gene sequence: CDR1 SGHTA, CDR2 FQGNSA. CDR3 protein: CASSFKGDNQPQHF. The CDR3 region has the DNA TGTGCCAGCAGCTTCAAAGGGGACAATCAGCCCCAGCATTTT.